Below, 3 T cell receptor beta chains from the same sample are listed, as sequenced in a study of chemoradiotherapy in HPV16-positive cancers. Some clones are missing from TCRdb's copy, which holds only in-frame ones; the method was immunoSEQ multiplex PCR. The table shows 6,500 to 8,500 clones, with around nine tenths occurring only once. The sample was tumor tissue, taken from a patient who underwent chemoradiotherapy. The receptor set was obtained from a human donor with HPV-associated anogenital cancer.

Turning to this clone: Germline and junction disagree at one end, which may indicate a read error. J is TRBJ1-3 and V is TRBV6-4, with 7 positions matching TRBD1. The CDR3 spans 16 residues. The V gene's germline CDR1 is MRHNA and CDR2 SNTAGT. Written as DNA, the CDR3 is TGTGCCAGCAGGGACTTGGCAGGGGGGTATGGAAACACCATATATTTT. This sequence encodes CASRDLAGGYGNTIYF.

J is TRBJ1-5 and V is TRBV4-2, with TRBD1 identical over 8 bases. V lost 4 bases and J lost 7; bases outside the gene matches: 3. The germline V gene encodes CDR1 LGHNA and CDR2 YNFKEQ. The CDR3 contains 13 residues. The CDR3 DNA sequence: TGTGCCAGCAGCCGCACAGGGGGACAGCCCCAGCATTTT. As protein: CASSRTGGQPQHF.

V usage is TRBV14 and J usage is TRBJ2-7; D is perhaps TRBD1 or TRBD2 (5 bases each). Trimming pared 4 bases from V and 3 bases from J, leaving 13 bases between. From germline, CDR1 is SGHDN and CDR2 FVKESK. CDR3 length: 14 amino acids. The CDR3 sequence is CASSLGGGFYEQYF. The CDR3 bases are TGTGCCAGCAGCCTCGGTGGGGGATTCTACGAGCAGTACTTC.